The T cell receptor (beta chain) described here comes from a study of patients and donors after allogeneic stem cell transplantation. In TCRdb, the RT-PCR reads were re-called with MiXCR into one record per CDR3 protein. Of approximately 90,000 distinct CDR3 sequences in the sample, 4% to 5% are singletons; the top ten hold 2.6%. This clonotype was picked up a small number of times. Sequenced: blood, either unsorted or a sorted T cell fraction (not recorded which). The clonotype comes from a human donor who was either an allogeneic HSCT recipient or a stem cell or donor lymphocyte infusion donor (not recorded which). It is not recorded whose cells these are; they may come from a transplant donor.

CDR3 protein: CAIRGAIQGYGYTF. DNA for the CDR3: TGTGCCATCAGGGGGGCCATACAGGGCTATGGCTACACCTTC. This chain connects TRBV10-3 to TRBJ1-2, with D maybe TRBD1 (6 bases). CDR1 ENHRY and CDR2 SYGVKD come from the germline V gene. The CDR3 is 14 amino acids. Trimming left V 6 bases short and J 4 bases short, with 15 bases between.